This T cell receptor beta chain was retrieved from a study of shared clonotypes between healthy human individuals. Study-level results: Estimated richness values were generally larger in naive subsets than in memory subsets.

Concerning this clone itself: Its antigen is not known. An end of the junction differs from the germline gene, which may be a read error.

TCRdb's copy holds only in-frame clones and misses some; the assay was immunoSEQ multiplex PCR. The sample includes about 2.4 million clones, roughly 93% seen only once; the top ten take 0.36%. The CDR3 runs 14 residues. Germline CDR1 is MDHEN and CDR2 is SYDVKM. Sequencing used naive CD4+ T cells from PBMCs. Subset here: CD45RA+ positively selected. The receptor's source is a man between 18 and 29 years old in good health. Some clones in this sample may be carry-over from other donors' samples. The V and J genes are TRBV28 and TRBJ2-7; 10 nucleotides match TRBD2. The CDR3 DNA reads as TGTGCCAACAGTCAACTAGCGGGAAGACACGAGCAGTACTTC. Its translation is CANSQLAGRHEQYF.